This T cell receptor beta chain stems from a study of blood T cells in healthy people across ages. Study-wide findings and caveats: Per million T cells, TCR beta diversity dropped about linearly as age rose.

PCR was performed a second time for roughly 7 to 12 cycles using a sample-barcoded 5' primer and a J-beta primer mix. Each CDR3 protein gets one entry after TCRdb re-called the 5' RACE reads with MiXCR. The data contain about 1.4 million distinct CDR3 sequences, approximately 60% of them singletons. Concerning this clonotype: Its target is unknown.

Extracted total RNA amounted to at least 5.5 micrograms for each sample. V lost 2 bases and J lost 6; bases outside the gene matches: 3. The CDR3 has 15 residues. Germline lookup yields CDR1 MNHEY and CDR2 SVGAGI. The source of this sequence is a man between 18 and 29 years old in good health. The sample comprised blood. This chain links TRBV6-5 with TRBJ1-4; 10 bases agree with TRBD1. The CDR3: CASSYAGTGDEKLFF. The CDR3 region has the DNA TGTGCCAGCAGTTACGCCGGGACAGGGGATGAAAAACTGTTTTTT.